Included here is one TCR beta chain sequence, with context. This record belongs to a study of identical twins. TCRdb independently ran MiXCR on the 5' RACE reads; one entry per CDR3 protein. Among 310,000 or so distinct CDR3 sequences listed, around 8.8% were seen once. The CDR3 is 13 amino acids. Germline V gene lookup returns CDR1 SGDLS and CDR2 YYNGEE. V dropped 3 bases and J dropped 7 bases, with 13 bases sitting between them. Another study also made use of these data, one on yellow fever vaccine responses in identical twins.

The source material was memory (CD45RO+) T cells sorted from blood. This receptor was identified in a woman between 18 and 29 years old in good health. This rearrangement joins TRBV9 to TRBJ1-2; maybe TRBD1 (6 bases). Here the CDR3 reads CASSDGGHIGYTF. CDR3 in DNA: TGTGCCAGCAGCGATGGGGGCCACATTGGCTACACCTTC.